The 22 T cell receptor beta chains below come from one sample, sequenced in a study of radiation and T cells in renal cell carcinoma. The method was immunoSEQ multiplex PCR; TCRdb's version includes in-frame clones alone and lacks a portion of them. Here the sample spans around 170,000 clones, about nine tenths being singletons. As for time point: blood 4 weeks post-SBRT, at nephrectomy. Treatment denoted: 15 Gy SBRT to primary tumor, nephrectomy 4 weeks later. The sample in question was blood, obtained from a patient whose treatment included radiotherapy and nephrectomy. The origin of the receptors is a woman aged 45 to 65 with renal cell carcinoma.

The gene calls are TRBV10-3 and TRBJ1-5; D not certain. Germline V CDR1 and CDR2: ENHRY, SYGVKD. V was pared by 4 bases and J by 7 bases, with 8 bases between. The CDR3 contains 12 residues. DNA for the CDR3: TGTGCCATCAGTGGGCCTGGGCAGCCCCAGCATTTT. It is translated as CAISGPGQPQHF.

The chain employs TRBV27 and TRBJ1-5; D is unclear. V gave up 4 bases and J gave up 4 bases, with 14 bases separating them. This CDR3 region has 15 residues. Germline CDR1 MNHEY, CDR2 SMNVEV (reference sequence). The CDR3 region is CASSSLRSSNQPQHF. The DNA of the CDR3 is TGTGCCAGCAGTTCCCTTCGGTCGTCAAATCAGCCCCAGCATTTT.

J is TRBJ1-2 and V is TRBV19, with TRBD1 matching 7 bases. Germline V gives CDR1 LNHDA, CDR2 SQIVND (reference sequence). V lost 8 bases, J lost 7 bases, and 7 bases stayed unmatched. This CDR3 has 12 residues. In DNA form, the CDR3 reads TGTGCCAGTCAGACAGGGTGGACTGGCTACACCTTC. This codes for CASQTGWTGYTF. Filled out from reference TRBV19 and TRBJ1-2, the complete variable domain reads DGGITQSPKYLFRKEGQNVTLSCEQNLNHDAMYWYRQDPGQGLRLIYYSQIVNDFQKGDIAEGYSVSREKKESFPLTVTSAQKNPTAFYLCASQTGWTGYTFGSGTRLTVV.

This chain joins TRBV5-6 and TRBJ1-5; D unresolved. Germline CDR1 and CDR2: SGHDT and YYEEEE. This CDR3 comprises 15 residues. V lost 1 base and J lost 1, with 9 bases in between. CDR3: CASSLRGPSNQPQHF. CDR3 DNA: TGTGCCAGCAGCTTGCGAGGGCCCAGCAATCAGCCCCAGCATTTT.

This clone was recorded only once. The chain recombines TRBV5-1 with TRBJ2-5, with no clear D. Germline loops: CDR1 SGHRS, CDR2 YFSETQ. Trimming removed 1 base from V and 1 base from J, with 8 bases in between. The CDR3 runs 14 residues. In nucleotides, the CDR3 is TGCGCCAGCAGCTTGTACGTGACCCAAGAGACCCAGTACTTC. Protein sequence: CASSLYVTQETQYF. Filled out from reference TRBV5-1 and TRBJ2-5, the complete variable domain reads KAGVTQTPRYLIKTRGQQVTLSCSPISGHRSVSWYQQTPGQGLQFLFEYFSETQRNKGNFPGRFSGRQFSNSRSEMNVSTLELGDSALYLCASSLYVTQETQYFGPGTRLLVL.

V gene TRBV5-1 combines with J gene TRBJ2-7; 10 nucleotides align to TRBD2. With 6 bases clipped from V and 5 bases from J, the junction kept 8 bases outside the gene matches. CDR3 length: 14 amino acids. From germline, CDR1 is SGHRS and CDR2 YFSETQ. CDR3 sequence (DNA): TGCGCCAGCAAAGTACTAGCGGGGAGCGACGAGCAGTACTTC. This sequence encodes CASKVLAGSDEQYF.

The chain joins TRBV6-5 to TRBJ2-7, with 7 bases aligning to TRBD1. This CDR3 contains 14 residues. J was trimmed by 6 bases and V by 0 bases; bases with no gene match: 5. Germline CDR1 is MNHEY and CDR2 is SVGAGI. The CDR3 region has the DNA TGTGCCAGCAGTTACTCGGACAGGTCTCCCGAGCAGTACTTC. It yields the protein CASSYSDRSPEQYF.

The gene calls are TRBV7-9 and TRBJ1-2; 7 nucleotides agree with TRBD1. Unmatched junction bases numbered 12, after V lost 4 bases and J lost 4 bases. The germline gives CDR1 SEHNR, CDR2 FQNEAQ (reference sequence). CDR3 size: 16 residues. The DNA for the CDR3 is TGTGCCAGCAGCTCACTGACAGGGCTGCTCGCCTATGGCTACACCTTC. Amino acids: CASSSLTGLLAYGYTF.

The table lists this clone with a few counts. Written as DNA, the CDR3 is TGTGCCAGCAGCACGATACCTGGAGAGACCCAGTACTTC. It codes for CASSTIPGETQYF. The V gene is TRBV5-4, the J gene TRBJ2-5; D gene uncertain. The germline CDR1 and CDR2 sequences are SGHNT and YYREEE (reference sequence). The CDR3 consists of 13 residues. Trimming took off 4 bases at V and 4 bases at J, with 11 bases between the two ends.

The chain carries TRBV18 and TRBJ1-2, with D perhaps matching TRBD1 (6 bases). The germline V and J ends were trimmed by 6 bases and 3 bases, with 11 bases remaining between them. Germline CDR1 and CDR2: KGHSH and LQKENI. CDR3 length: 13 residues. Written as DNA, the CDR3 is TGTGCCAGCTCTCCGGACAGAGACTATGGCTACACCTTC. This translates into CASSPDRDYGYTF.

A few counts support this clone. The rearrangement links TRBV30 to TRBJ1-5; D is uncertain. The CDR3 length is 13 residues. Trimming removed 0 bases at V and 5 bases at J, with 8 bases between. Germline loops: CDR1 GTSNPN, CDR2 SVGIG (reference sequence). The DNA of the CDR3 is TGTGCCTGGAGTGTAAGAGAGGATCAGCCCCAGCATTTT. The encoded protein is CAWSVREDQPQHF. Full variable domain (missing parts from reference TRBV30 and TRBJ1-5): SQTIHQWPATLVQPVGSPLSLECTVEGTSNPNLYWYRQAAGRGLQLLFYSVGIGQISSEVPQNLSASRPQDRQFILSSKKLLLSDSGFYLCAWSVREDQPQHFGDGTRLSIL.

This rearrangement joins TRBV5-6 to TRBJ2-3; TRBD2 agrees at 10 bases. J lost 2 bases, V lost 3 bases, and 6 bases had no gene match. This CDR3 region has 16 residues. Germline V gene lookup returns CDR1 SGHDT and CDR2 YYEEEE. In nucleotides, the CDR3 is TGTGCCAGCAGCTACATAGCGGGGGGTTACACAGATACGCAGTATTTT. Its translation: CASSYIAGGYTDTQYF.

V is TRBV6-1 and J is TRBJ2-1; tentatively, D is TRBD1 (6 bases). Germline CDR1 reads MNHNS; CDR2 reads SASEGT. Trimming took off 6 bases at V and 7 bases at J, with 10 bases between the two ends. The CDR3 totals 12 residues. CDR3 loop: CASRARGNEQFF. Written as DNA, the CDR3 is TGTGCCAGCAGGGCCAGGGGAAATGAGCAGTTCTTC.

The rearrangement links TRBV6-5 to TRBJ2-1; D is undetermined. V was shortened by 5 bases and J by 2 bases, with 13 bases between the two germline ends. CDR3 length equals 15 residues. Per the germline V gene, CDR1 is MNHEY and CDR2 is SVGAGI. CDR3 in amino acids: CASSLVQTPYNEQFF. The CDR3, as DNA: TGTGCCAGCAGTCTGGTGCAGACGCCCTACAATGAGCAGTTCTTC.

The chain carries TRBV7-9 and TRBJ2-3; D gene ambiguous. The germline V and J ends were trimmed by 1 base and 2 bases, with 7 bases remaining between them. CDR3 length: 14 residues. The V gene's germline CDR1 is SEHNR and CDR2 FQNEAQ (reference sequence). CDR3: CASSLGANTDTQYF. In nucleotides, the CDR3 is TGTGCCAGCAGCTTAGGGGCTAACACAGATACGCAGTATTTT. The complete variable domain, with remaining parts taken from reference TRBV7-9 and TRBJ2-3, reads DTGVSQNPRHKITKRGQNVTFRCDPISEHNRLYWYRQTLGQGPEFLTYFQNEAQLEKSRLLSDRFSAERPKGSFSTLEIQRTEQGDSAMYLCASSLGANTDTQYFGPGTRLTVL.

The J gene is TRBJ2-5, the V gene TRBV7-9, with 7 bases fitting TRBD2. The junction had 11 bases not matched to a gene; V was cut back by 8 bases and J by 11 bases. The CDR3 covers 12 residues. Germline CDR1 is SEHNR and CDR2 is FQNEAQ (reference sequence). The CDR3 DNA reads as TGTGCCAGCTCAGGCCCGGGGGAGGGACAGTACTTC. It yields the protein CASSGPGEGQYF.

The chain has TRBV6-5 and TRBJ1-6; a weak D match, TRBD1 (5 bases). V shed 0 bases and J shed 11 bases, with 14 bases lying between them. CDR1 MNHEY and CDR2 SVGAGI come from the germline V gene. The CDR3 extends over 15 amino acids. The CDR3 DNA sequence: TGTGCCAGCAGTTACTCGCGGCAGGGACGGCCACCCCTCCACTTT. It is translated as CASSYSRQGRPPLHF.

This clone was seen a few times. The rearrangement uses TRBV5-4 and TRBJ2-3; no firm D call. Germline lookup yields CDR1 SGHNT and CDR2 YYREEE (reference sequence). The CDR3 runs to 14 residues. V lost 4 bases and J 0 bases, leaving 9 bases between the germline ends. CDR3 DNA: TGTGCCAGCAGCAACAGATTGAGCACAGATACGCAGTATTTT. This sequence encodes CASSNRLSTDTQYF.

The V and J genes are TRBV7-8 and TRBJ2-3; 9 nucleotides align to TRBD2. The germline V gene encodes CDR1 SGHVS and CDR2 FQNEAQ. Trimming took 5 bases from V and 2 from J; bases not matched to a gene: 14. CDR3 length equals 18 residues. The CDR3 region is CASSLDVYVAGVTDTQYF. CDR3 sequence (DNA): TGTGCCAGCAGCCTTGACGTTTACGTAGCGGGGGTCACAGATACGCAGTATTTT.

This clone occurred once. The chain employs TRBV6-1 and TRBJ1-2; D not certain. Germline V CDR1 and CDR2: MNHNS, SASEGT. There are 14 residues in the CDR3. V was shortened by 4 bases and J by 1 base, with 10 bases between the two germline ends. The CDR3 protein is CASSAGPINYGYTF. CDR3 coding DNA: TGTGCCAGCAGTGCCGGGCCCATTAACTATGGCTACACCTTC.

This chain joins TRBV6-6 and TRBJ1-5; the D is unclear. V was pared by 4 bases and J by 0 bases, with 10 bases between. This CDR3 is 15 amino acids long. Germline V gene data show CDR1 as MNHNY and CDR2 as SVGAGI (reference sequence). CDR3 in DNA: TGTGCCAGCAGTTCATCGGAGAATAGCAATCAGCCCCAGCATTTT. It yields the protein CASSSSENSNQPQHF.

The chain links TRBV5-4 to TRBJ1-1, with D possibly being TRBD1 (5 bases). The length of the CDR3 is 15 residues. Between the trimmed V and J ends, which lost 2 bases and 2 bases, there was a span of 13 bases. Germline V gene data show CDR1 as SGHNT and CDR2 as YYREEE (reference sequence). This chain's CDR3 is CASSLWDRGNTEAFF. The CDR3 region has the DNA TGTGCCAGCAGCTTATGGGACCGCGGAAACACTGAAGCTTTCTTT.